This TCR beta chain was observed in a study of cytomegalovirus exposure and HLA in healthy donors. Vbeta (60) and Jbeta (13) primers were used in the PCR. The table came from immunoSEQ multiplex PCR; TCRdb's copy has only in-frame clones and leaves some out. Among under 110,000 clones, around four fifths were seen once, and the ten largest hold 1.5% to 2%. About this clone: This sample also contains other DNA sequences that code for the same CDR3.

Sequencing used PBMCs. This receptor was obtained from a man aged 45-65 years in good health and CMV-seronegative.

CDR3 coding DNA: TGTGCCAGCAGTGACCCCGGACAGGGGTATCAGCCCCAGCATTTT. Protein product: CASSDPGQGYQPQHF. V usage is TRBV6-1 and J usage is TRBJ1-5; 9 nucleotides align to TRBD1. The CDR3 is 15 residues long. Germline V gene data show CDR1 as MNHNS and CDR2 as SASEGT. V was pared by 3 bases and J by 5 bases, with 5 bases of the junction left unmatched.